This T cell receptor (beta chain) was sequenced during a study of blood T cells in healthy people across ages. For this clonotype: The antigen remains undetermined.

Study outcomes and limitations: Those diversity estimates obtained from one million T cells were thought to be underestimates.

Together with a sample-barcoded 5' primer, a J-beta primer mix was included in a second PCR lasting 7 to 11 cycles. One entry per CDR3 protein results from TCRdb running MiXCR on the 5' RACE reads. This table has around 970,000 distinct CDR3 sequences, just over 50% appearing once. V was cut by 0 bases and J by 1 base, with 12 bases left in between. This CDR3 spans 16 amino acids. The germline CDR1 and CDR2 sequences are DFQATT and SNEGSKA (reference sequence). The source is a woman aged 60 to 75 in good health. The chain employs TRBV20-1 and TRBJ2-2; tentatively, D is TRBD1 (6 bases). Sequencing was carried out using blood. In DNA, the CDR3 is TGCAGTGCTAGAGATTACAGGGTCGTGAACACCGGGGAGCTGTTTTTT. This sequence encodes CSARDYRVVNTGELFF.